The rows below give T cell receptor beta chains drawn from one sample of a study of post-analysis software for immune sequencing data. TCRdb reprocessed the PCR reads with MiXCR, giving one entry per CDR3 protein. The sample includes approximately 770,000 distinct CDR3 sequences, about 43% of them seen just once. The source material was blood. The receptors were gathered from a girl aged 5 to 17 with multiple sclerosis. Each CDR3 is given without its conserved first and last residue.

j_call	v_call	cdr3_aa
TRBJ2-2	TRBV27	ASGLGGTANTGELF
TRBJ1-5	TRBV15	ATSRGGGIQPQH
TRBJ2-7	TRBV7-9	ASSLGQPTVQY
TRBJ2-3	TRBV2	ASTVGERTDTQY
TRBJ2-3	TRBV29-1	SVETGGSKTDTQY
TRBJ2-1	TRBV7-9	AGSLRGDGEQF
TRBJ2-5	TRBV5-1	ASNSLGTFETQY
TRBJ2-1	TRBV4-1	ASSQGGGSYNEQF
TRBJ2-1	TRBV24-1	ATSVSGRASYNEQF
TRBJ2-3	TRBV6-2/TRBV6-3	ASSPAPGGSTDTQY
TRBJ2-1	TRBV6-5	ASSYSGLANEQF
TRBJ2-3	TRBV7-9	ASSSRTGEDTQY
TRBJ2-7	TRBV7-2	ASSLGTGGAKTYEQY
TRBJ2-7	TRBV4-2	ASSQGTGVGEQY
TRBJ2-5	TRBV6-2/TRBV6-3	ASSYEFPRTSGFSVETQY
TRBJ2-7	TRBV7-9	ASSLAESNYEQY
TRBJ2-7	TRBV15	ATSRVRTSPSSYNEQY
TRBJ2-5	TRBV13	ASSPRVSGIETQY
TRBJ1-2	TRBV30	AWDSNYGYT
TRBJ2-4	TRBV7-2	ASSLAPRGAKNIQY
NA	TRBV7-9	ASADRARETQY
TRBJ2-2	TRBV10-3	AISEPGQSYTGELF
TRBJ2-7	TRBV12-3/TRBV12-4	ASSLKGNEQY
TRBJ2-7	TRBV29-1	SAQGGSGATSYEQY
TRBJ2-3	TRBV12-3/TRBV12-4	ASSLAGKGTQY
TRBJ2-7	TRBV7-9	ASSPRTDSYEQY
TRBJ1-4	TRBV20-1	SARVPGEKLF
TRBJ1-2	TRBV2	ASADRVIGYT
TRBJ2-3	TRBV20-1	SAILATSSTDTQY
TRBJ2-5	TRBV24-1	ATSDLPDHETQY
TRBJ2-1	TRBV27	ASFSADEQF
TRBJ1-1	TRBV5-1	ASSLPGLNTEAF
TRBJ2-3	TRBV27	ASSWGGGTDTQY
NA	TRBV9	ASLLEGGGSYEQY
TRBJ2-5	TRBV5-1	ASSFDRVETQY
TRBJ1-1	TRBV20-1	SAIVQGEAEAF
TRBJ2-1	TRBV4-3	ASSQGVLAASYNEQF
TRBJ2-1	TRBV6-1	ASSEWPGAYNEQF
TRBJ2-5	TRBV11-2	ASSGTGSVGETQY
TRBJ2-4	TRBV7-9	ASSHGLAVIPPLAKNIQY
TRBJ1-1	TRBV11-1	ASSSPGYPRAGIPSRNTEAF